The rows below give T cell receptor beta chains drawn from one sample of a study of immune evolution from preneoplasia to lung adenocarcinoma. Using immunoSEQ multiplex PCR, the repertoire was profiled, and TCRdb retains in-frame clones only, with some absent. The data hold 7,700 or so clones, with around 81% observed a single time. Specimen: FFPE adjacent normal lung tissue. The receptor set was obtained from a person between 65 and 79 years old with lung adenocarcinoma. CDR3s include the opening cysteine and the closing phenylalanine or tryptophan. Each record gives: V gene, J gene, clone size, D gene, CDR3 protein, CDR3 DNA. The D gene is left open where the match is weak. Clone size, where shown, is once, few, many, or a class for clones that have expanded.

TRBV30	TRBJ1-3	-	-	CAWSALMSPARPPSGNTIYF	TGTGCCTGGAGTGCCCTGATGTCGCCGGCTCGGCCCCCCTCTGGAAACACCATATATTTT
TRBV19	TRBJ1-1	-	-	CASSPPKGGTEAFF	TGTGCCAGTAGTCCTCCGAAGGGTGGTACTGAAGCTTTCTTT
TRBV5-4	TRBJ2-2	once	-	CASSRAGVGGTGELFF	TGTGCCAGCAGCCGAGCCGGGGTTGGGGGAACCGGGGAGCTGTTTTTT
TRBV6-5	TRBJ2-7	-	TRBD1	CASSYSSGGSYEQYF	TGTGCCAGCAGTTACTCCTCAGGGGGCAGCTACGAGCAGTACTTC
TRBV5-4	TRBJ1-2	-	-	CASSLEGVDGYTF	TGTGCCAGCAGCTTGGAAGGGGTGGACGGCTACACCTTC
TRBV5-4	TRBJ2-2	-	-	CASSSSVGELFF	TGTGCCAGCAGCTCCTCAGTGGGGGAGCTGTTTTTT
TRBV6-5	TRBJ2-2	few	-	CASRTQGLLTGELFF	TGTGCCAGCAGAACGCAGGGACTCCTCACCGGGGAGCTGTTTTTT
TRBV4-1	TRBJ2-1	-	TRBD2	CASSLAGEDNEQFF	TGCGCCAGCAGCCTAGCGGGAGAGGACAATGAGCAGTTCTTC
TRBV4-2	TRBJ2-2	-	-	CASSPGTRGLNTGELFF	TGTGCCAGCAGCCCCGGGACTAGGGGGCTGAACACCGGGGAGCTGTTTTTT
TRBV30	TRBJ1-4	-	-	CAWREGLGAGEKLFF	TGTGCCTGGAGAGAGGGGTTGGGGGCGGGAGAAAAACTGTTTTTT
TRBV30	TRBJ2-1	-	-	CAWSTRARGHEQFF	TGTGCCTGGAGTACCCGGGCACGTGGCCATGAGCAGTTCTTC
TRBV7-2	TRBJ2-3	-	-	CASSLDLAASTDTQYF	TGTGCCAGCAGCTTAGACCTTGCGGCTAGCACAGATACGCAGTATTTT
TRBV2	TRBJ2-1	-	-	CASQGEGLYNEQFF	TGTGCCAGTCAGGGAGAGGGGCTCTACAATGAGCAGTTCTTC
TRBV28	TRBJ2-7	-	-	CASRVLDEQYF	TGTGCCAGCAGAGTTTTGGACGAGCAGTACTTC
TRBV19	TRBJ1-3	-	-	CASRGQRDSGNTIYF	TGTGCCAGTAGGGGACAACGAGACTCTGGAAACACCATATATTTT
TRBV6-1	TRBJ2-5	-	-	CASSEPGTETQYF	TGTGCCAGCAGTGAACCAGGGACAGAGACCCAGTACTTC
TRBV5-1	TRBJ1-1	-	TRBD1	CASSLATTGYTEAFF	TGCGCCAGCAGCTTGGCGACGACAGGGTACACTGAAGCTTTCTTT
TRBV2	TRBJ2-3	few	TRBD1	CASSPGGSDTQYF	TGTGCCAGCAGCCCAGGGGGTTCAGATACGCAGTATTTT
TRBV30	TRBJ1-2	-	TRBD1	CAWSDPGGANYGYTF	TGTGCCTGGAGTGACCCAGGGGGCGCGAACTATGGCTACACCTTC
TRBV6-6	TRBJ1-2	-	-	CASNYHGRQYYGYTF	TGTGCCAGCAATTACCACGGGAGACAATACTATGGCTACACCTTC
TRBV9	TRBJ2-7	-	-	CASSVDGRGDEQYF	TGTGCCAGCAGCGTAGATGGCAGGGGAGACGAGCAGTACTTC
TRBV30	TRBJ2-5	-	-	CAWRPVQETQYF	TGTGCCTGGAGACCGGTGCAAGAGACCCAGTACTTC
TRBV19	TRBJ2-1	-	-	CASKLGGHYNEQFF	TGTGCCAGTAAATTGGGGGGACACTACAATGAGCAGTTCTTC
TRBV2	TRBJ2-5	once	TRBD1	CASTTTGVVETQYF	TGTGCCAGCACTACGACAGGGGTGGTGGAGACCCAGTACTTC
TRBV4-1	TRBJ2-5	-	-	CASSQMQGRETQYF	TGCGCCAGCAGCCAAATGCAGGGTAGGGAGACCCAGTACTTC
TRBV29-1	TRBJ1-1	few	-	CSVGGGQGEAFF	TGCAGCGTTGGCGGGGGTCAAGGTGAAGCTTTCTTT
TRBV13	TRBJ2-7	-	TRBD2	CASSLYGRAGSYEQYF	TGTGCCAGCAGCCTGTACGGGAGGGCCGGGTCCTACGAGCAGTACTTC
TRBV19	TRBJ1-3	once	TRBD1	CASSSNRGLGNTIYF	TGTGCCAGTAGTTCTAACAGGGGGCTCGGAAACACCATATATTTT
TRBV7-8	TRBJ2-1	few	-	CASSLGVEQFF	TGTGCCAGCAGCCTCGGGGTTGAGCAGTTCTTC
TRBV28	TRBJ1-1	-	TRBD1	CASSPPGQGFVHTEAFF	TGTGCCAGCAGTCCCCCGGGACAGGGATTCGTGCACACTGAAGCTTTCTTT
TRBV4-2	TRBJ2-3	-	-	CASSRAKGSSDTQYF	TGTGCCAGCAGCCGGGCGAAGGGTAGCTCAGATACGCAGTATTTT
TRBV28	TRBJ1-1	-	TRBD1	CASSAPTGATEAFF	TGTGCCAGCAGTGCACCCACAGGGGCCACTGAAGCTTTCTTT
TRBV5-4	TRBJ1-1	-	TRBD1	CASSLRTGTEAFF	TGTGCCAGCAGCTTGAGGACAGGCACTGAAGCTTTCTTT
TRBV30	TRBJ1-1	-	-	CAWSVQGETEAFF	TGTGCCTGGAGTGTACAGGGCGAAACTGAAGCTTTCTTT
TRBV4-1	TRBJ2-5	-	TRBD1	CASSKGQGVILETQYF	TGCGCCAGCAGCAAAGGACAGGGGGTTATACTAGAGACCCAGTACTTC
TRBV7-2	TRBJ1-5	-	-	CASSIGSLGANQPQHF	TGTGCCAGCAGTATAGGGAGCCTAGGCGCAAATCAGCCCCAGCATTTT
TRBV6-5	TRBJ1-6	few	-	CASSSPGDNSPLHF	TGTGCCAGCAGTTCCCCGGGAGATAATTCACCCCTCCACTTT
TRBV7-2	TRBJ1-1	-	-	CASSLDWGNTEAFF	TGTGCCAGCAGCTTAGATTGGGGTAACACTGAAGCTTTCTTT
TRBV28	TRBJ2-7	few	TRBD2	CASSTPGLASYEQYF	TGTGCCAGCAGTACCCCGGGACTAGCGTCCTACGAGCAGTACTTC
TRBV11-2	TRBJ2-1	few	TRBD2	CASSLELAGTQFF	TGTGCCAGCAGCTTAGAACTAGCGGGGACACAGTTCTTC
TRBV28	TRBJ2-7	once	TRBD1	CASSLSGQGTYEQYF	TGTGCCAGCAGTTTGTCGGGACAGGGGACCTACGAGCAGTACTTC
TRBV5-1	TRBJ1-4	-	TRBD1	CASSGKGTDNEKLFF	TGCGCCAGCAGCGGCAAAGGGACAGATAATGAAAAACTGTTTTTT
TRBV10-3	TRBJ2-1	-	-	CAGSTQVGDEQFF	TGTGCAGGGTCGACTCAGGTAGGCGATGAGCAGTTCTTC
TRBV9	TRBJ2-1	few	TRBD2	CASSSGTSGRDEQFF	TGTGCCAGCAGCTCCGGGACTAGCGGGAGAGATGAGCAGTTCTTC
TRBV4-1	TRBJ1-2	-	-	CASSLIEQGFYTF	TGCGCCAGCAGCCTCATCGAACAGGGTTTCTACACCTTC
TRBV28	TRBJ1-5	-	TRBD1	CASSPREGALQPQHF	TGTGCCAGCAGTCCTCGGGAGGGGGCACTACAGCCCCAGCATTTT
TRBV10-3	TRBJ2-5	-	TRBD2	CAINRGREETQYF	TGTGCCATCAATCGCGGGAGGGAAGAGACCCAGTACTTC
TRBV30	TRBJ1-2	-	-	CAWSEWGQGRHGYTF	TGTGCCTGGAGCGAATGGGGGCAGGGGAGACATGGCTACACCTTC
TRBV27	TRBJ2-7	-	TRBD1	CASSFRQGSYEQYF	TGTGCCAGCAGCTTTAGACAGGGGTCTTACGAGCAGTACTTC
TRBV29-1	TRBJ1-2	-	-	CSAGANYGYTF	TGCAGCGCCGGGGCCAACTATGGCTACACCTTC
TRBV30	TRBJ2-5	-	-	CAWSSGTLEGETQYF	TGTGCCTGGAGTTCGGGGACACTCGAGGGCGAGACCCAGTACTTC
TRBV19	TRBJ2-3	once	-	CASTGRLGTDTQYF	TGTGCCAGTACAGGGCGTCTAGGCACAGATACGCAGTATTTT
TRBV29-1	TRBJ1-1	-	-	CSVVGTTNTEAFF	TGCAGCGTTGTCGGGACAACGAACACTGAAGCTTTCTTT
TRBV2	TRBJ2-3	-	TRBD2	CASTTPGLAGTDTQYF	TGTGCCAGCACCACACCGGGACTAGCGGGCACAGATACGCAGTATTTT
TRBV9	TRBJ1-3	-	-	CASSVEGVRGNTIYF	TGTGCCAGCAGCGTAGAAGGGGTAAGAGGAAACACCATATATTTT